This T cell receptor (beta chain) was found in a study of identical twins. A universal primer binding site was introduced by template switching. The final cDNA contained unique molecular identifiers. TCRdb redid the calling of the 5' RACE reads with MiXCR, one entry per CDR3 protein. The table has hundreds of thousands of distinct CDR3 sequences, around 24% seen once. Germline V lookup: CDR1 DFQATT, CDR2 SNEGSKA (reference sequence). The V gene end was trimmed by 2 bases and the J gene end by 5 bases; junction bases not matched to a gene: 3. CDR3 length equals 14 residues. The same sample was also studied in work on yellow fever vaccine responses in identical twins.

The chain employs TRBV20-1 and TRBJ2-5, with 12 bases lining up with TRBD2. This sequence was found in a woman aged 18 to 35 in good health. Sequenced: CD4+ T cells sorted from blood. In DNA form, the CDR3 reads TGCAGTGCTAGACTAGCGGGAGGGGCGGAGACCCAGTACTTC. Translating it yields CSARLAGGAETQYF.